This TCR beta chain was identified in a study of T cells expressing NK-cell markers. Across the study: Sorted CD3+CD56-NKG2C+, CD3+CD56+NKG2C- and CD3+CD56+NKG2C+ T cells were the source of the TCR beta repertoires. One of eight sequenced donors was HCMV-seronegative; the other seven were seropositive. Study outcomes and limitations: Similarly, these clonotypes led the CD3+CD56-NKG2C+ fraction as well in a few donors.

CDR1 is SGHAT and CDR2 is FQNNGV in the germline V gene. CDR3 size: 15 residues. A remark on this clonotype: Its antigen remains unidentified.

The cDNA for TCR beta came from 5'RACE template switching with UMIs. Using the 5' RACE reads, TCRdb records one entry per CDR3 protein without DNA. This sample's table has fewer than 200,000 distinct CDR3 sequences. This clonotype originated in a woman aged 18-70 years in good health. V is TRBV11-2 and J is TRBJ1-1; TCRdb gives TRBD1 as the D gene, but with no DNA this cannot be confirmed. The sequencing sample was made of blood T cells: a sorted CD56 or NKG2C T cell subset, CD4+ or CD8+ T cells, or bulk PBMC T cells (not recorded which). CDR3 protein: CASSLGVGDGTEAFF.